The 5 T cell receptor beta chains in this list originate from one sample, sequenced in a study of blood T cell repertoires in COVID-19. Repertoires were generated with immunoSEQ multiplex PCR, while TCRdb's copy carries only in-frame clones and drops some. The sample yields some 300,000 clones, about 82% seen once. The specimen sequenced was peripheral blood. Source of these receptors: a woman in her 50s with active or convalescent COVID-19.

The J gene is TRBJ2-5, the V gene TRBV6-1; TRBD2 matches 11 bases. In germline, CDR1 is MNHNS, CDR2 SASEGT. Unmatched junction bases numbered 8, after V lost 3 bases and J lost 5 bases. This CDR3 has 16 amino acids. In DNA form, the CDR3 reads TGTGCCAGCAGTGATATAGCGGGAGGGTTCTTGGAGACCCAGTACTTC. Translating it yields CASSDIAGGFLETQYF.

The V gene is TRBV3-1 (or the pseudogene TRBV3-2), the J gene TRBJ1-5; D not resolved. Trimming took off 1 base at V and 0 bases at J, with 7 bases between the two ends. CDR1 and CDR2 (germline): LGHDT, YNNKEL (reference sequence). The CDR3 covers 15 residues. Here the CDR3 DNA reads TGTGCCAGCAGCCAAGGGCGGAGTAGCAATCAGCCCCAGCATTTT. Amino acid sequence: CASSQGRSSNQPQHF.

The rearrangement links TRBV7-9 to TRBJ2-1; 7 nucleotides match TRBD2. CDR1 and CDR2 (germline): SEHNR, FQNEAQ (reference sequence). CDR3 length: 16 residues. J lost 1 base, V lost 6 bases, and 9 bases had no gene match. The CDR3 DNA is TGTGCCAGCAGACGGGAACCTAGCGGATCCTACAATGAGCAGTTCTTC. Translating it yields CASRREPSGSYNEQFF.

The J gene is TRBJ1-2, the V gene TRBV18; D might be TRBD1 (6 bases). Germline assignment: CDR1 KGHSH and CDR2 LQKENI. This CDR3 is built from 16 residues. V gave up 3 bases and J gave up 2 bases, with 16 bases separating them. DNA for the CDR3: TGTGCCAGCTCACCTCGGGGTGGGGGCCGGAACTATGGCTACACCTTC. Protein: CASSPRGGGRNYGYTF.

The chain couples TRBV11-2 to TRBJ2-3, with 11 bases lining up with TRBD2. V was clipped by 0 bases and J by 1 base; unmatched bases: 0. The CDR3 loop spans 16 amino acids. Germline V gives CDR1 SGHAT, CDR2 FQNNGV. CDR3 sequence: CASSLELAGGTDTQYF. CDR3 DNA sequence: TGTGCCAGCAGCTTAGAACTAGCGGGAGGCACAGATACGCAGTATTTT.